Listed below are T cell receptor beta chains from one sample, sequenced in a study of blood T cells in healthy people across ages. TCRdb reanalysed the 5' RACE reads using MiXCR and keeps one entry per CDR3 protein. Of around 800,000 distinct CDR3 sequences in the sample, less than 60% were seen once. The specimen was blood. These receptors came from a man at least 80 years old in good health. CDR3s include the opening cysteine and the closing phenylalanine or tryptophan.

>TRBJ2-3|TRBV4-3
CASSQDRQGRDTQYF
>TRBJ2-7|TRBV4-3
CASSQHTGYYEQYF
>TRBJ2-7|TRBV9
CASSVGDSSYEQYF
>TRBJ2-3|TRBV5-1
CASSLRLASGGPSTDTQYF
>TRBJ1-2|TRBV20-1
CSASKVLGQGTSVGGYTF
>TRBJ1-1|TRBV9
CASSVQTMNTEAFF
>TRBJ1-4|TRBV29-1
CSVFTPDGTNEKLFF
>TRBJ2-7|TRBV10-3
CAISESGTGNEQYF
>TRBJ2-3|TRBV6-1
CASSPRGGLAGAPTDTQYF
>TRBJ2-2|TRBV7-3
CASSLDGGTGELFF
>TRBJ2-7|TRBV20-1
CSAGAGSSYEQYF
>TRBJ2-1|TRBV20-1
CSARGSAGGQPRSYNEQFF
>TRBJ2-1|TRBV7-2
CASSLTSGANNEQFF
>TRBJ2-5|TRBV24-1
CATSDPSGPQETQYF
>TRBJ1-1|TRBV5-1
CASSLLLGPGGTEAFF
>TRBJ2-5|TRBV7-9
CASSKMASGEQYF
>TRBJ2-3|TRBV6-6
CASSYSMGGPPLDTQYF
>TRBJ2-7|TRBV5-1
CASSPMGLSYEQYF
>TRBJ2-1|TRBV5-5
CASSLLSPGGGGEQFF
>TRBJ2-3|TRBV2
CASSGSRADTQYF
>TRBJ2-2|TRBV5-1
CASSINVQGARTGELFF
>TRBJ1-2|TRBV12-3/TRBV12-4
CASSFTGIGYTF
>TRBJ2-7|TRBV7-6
CASSLEAPYEQYF
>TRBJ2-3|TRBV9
CASSVDILAPDTQYF
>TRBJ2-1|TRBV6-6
CASSATGTGKDEQFF
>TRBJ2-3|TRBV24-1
CAPTEPDRVVADTQYF
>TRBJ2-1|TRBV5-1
CASSLLNEQFF
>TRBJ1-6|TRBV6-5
CASSYSQDRNIWQYNSPLHF
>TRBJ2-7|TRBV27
CASRDDRRSYEQYF
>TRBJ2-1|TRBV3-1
CASSQEIAALGNEQFF
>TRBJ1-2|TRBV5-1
CAGSFSRQTKNYGYTF
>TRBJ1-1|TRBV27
CASSTLQGFMNTEAFF
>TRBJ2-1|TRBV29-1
CSVGLGASGDNEQFF
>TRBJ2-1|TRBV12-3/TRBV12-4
CASSLNPRMSSYNEQFF
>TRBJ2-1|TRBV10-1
CASSESGGGIGEQFF
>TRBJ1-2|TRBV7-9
CASSLKAVDYGYTF
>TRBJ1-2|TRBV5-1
CASSIMRGSVYGYTF
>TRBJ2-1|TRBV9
CASSVAPTSGIYEQFF
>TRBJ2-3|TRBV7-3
CASSPTRTDTQYF
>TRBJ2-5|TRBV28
CASKGAREQYF
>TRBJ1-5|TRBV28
CASSPDQGPRGYQPQHF
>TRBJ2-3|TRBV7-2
CASSPGAGLTDTQYF
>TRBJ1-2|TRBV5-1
CASSLDRGVDGYTF
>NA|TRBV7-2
CASSWEEGGYEQYF
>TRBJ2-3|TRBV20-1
CSAIFPGATDTQYF
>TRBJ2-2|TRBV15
CATSRDRVGTGELFF
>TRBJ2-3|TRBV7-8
CASSLKGRDPPPEAQYF
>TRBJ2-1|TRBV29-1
CSVVGGGGDYNEQFF
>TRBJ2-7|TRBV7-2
CASSLVTDSYEQYF
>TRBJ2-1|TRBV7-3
CASSFSRDSSSEQFF
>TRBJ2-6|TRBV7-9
CASSLRGDPGANVLTF
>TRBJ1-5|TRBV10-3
CAISETEAGPQHF
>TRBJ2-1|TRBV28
CASSYPSGVYNEQFF